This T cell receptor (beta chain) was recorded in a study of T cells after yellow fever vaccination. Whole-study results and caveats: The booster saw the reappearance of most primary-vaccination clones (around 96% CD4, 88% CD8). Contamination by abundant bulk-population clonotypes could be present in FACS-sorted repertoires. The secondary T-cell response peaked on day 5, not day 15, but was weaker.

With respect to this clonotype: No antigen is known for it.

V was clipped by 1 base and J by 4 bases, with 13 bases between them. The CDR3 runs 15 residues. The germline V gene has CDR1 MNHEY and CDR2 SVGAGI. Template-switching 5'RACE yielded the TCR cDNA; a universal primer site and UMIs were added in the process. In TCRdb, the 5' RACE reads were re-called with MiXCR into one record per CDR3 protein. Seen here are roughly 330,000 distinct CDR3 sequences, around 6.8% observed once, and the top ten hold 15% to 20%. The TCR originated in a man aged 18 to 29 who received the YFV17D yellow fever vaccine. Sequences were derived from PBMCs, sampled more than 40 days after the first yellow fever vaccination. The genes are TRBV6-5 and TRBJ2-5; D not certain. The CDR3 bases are TGTGCCAGCAGTTACTTTTCCCCTAAAATAGAGACCCAGTACTTC. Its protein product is CASSYFSPKIETQYF.